A single sample gave rise to the 29 T cell receptor beta chains below, sequenced in a study of breast tumors, draining lymph nodes, adjacent tissues. Breast cancer patients provided tissue from their axillary draining lymph nodes. MiXCR, applied by TCRdb to the multiplex PCR reads, yields one record per CDR3 protein. The data hold about 230,000 distinct CDR3 sequences, with about 30% observed a single time. The specimen sequenced was axillary lymph node tissue. The receptors shown here come from a female donor with breast cancer. Some clones in this sample may be carry-over from other donors' samples.

Concerning this clonotype: At one end the junction does not follow the germline gene, possibly because of a read error. The chain recombines TRBV4-1 with TRBJ1-4, with D uncertain. CDR3 length equals 13 residues. CDR1 and CDR2 (germline): MGHRA, YSYEKL. CDR3 amino acids: CAGSLTAGEKLFF. The CDR3 bases are TGCGCCGGCAGCTTAACGGCGGGGGAAAAACTGTTTTTT.

This rearrangement joins TRBV3-2 to TRBJ1-1; TRBD1, the table's D call, was not compared with the DNA. TRBV3-2 is a recognized pseudogene. The CDR3 sequence is 12 residues long. The CDR3 bases are TGTGCCAGCAGCCAACTTCAGGGTGGGGCTTTCTTT. Translation gives CASSQLQGGAFF.

This clonotype was seen at least ten times. CDR3 in DNA: TGCAGTGCCAGCCCCGGGACGAAGAACTACGAGCAGTACTTC. Encoded protein: CSASPGTKNYEQYF. The chain has TRBV20-1 and TRBJ2-7; D is possibly TRBD1 or TRBD2 (5 bases each). This CDR3 region has 14 residues. The V end lost 6 bases, the J end lost 3 bases, and 18 bases lay between the germline ends. Looked up from germline, CDR1 is DFQATT and CDR2 is SNEGSKA (reference sequence).

This clonotype appeared many times. The rearrangement uses TRBV15 and TRBJ2-7, with 7 nucleotides matching TRBD2. The CDR3 is made up of 15 amino acids. Trimming removed 4 bases from V and 6 bases from J; junction bases left unmatched: 12. CDR1 and CDR2 from the germline V gene are LNHNV and YYDKDF (reference sequence). CDR3 DNA sequence: TGTGCCACCAGCAAGGACGGGACTATCGCATCCGAGCAGTACTTC. This encodes CATSKDGTIASEQYF.

This clonotype was observed at least ten times. This chain joins TRBV7-9 and TRBJ2-5; tentative D call: TRBD2 (5 bases). Germline V gives CDR1 SEHNR, CDR2 FQNEAQ (reference sequence). The CDR3 loop spans 16 amino acids. V shed 4 bases and J shed 5 bases, with 20 bases lying between them. Here the CDR3 DNA reads TGTGCCAGCAGCTCCCGCCCTGCCGGGGTGGAGGAGACCCAGTACTTC. The encoded protein is CASSSRPAGVEETQYF.

J is TRBJ2-3 and V is TRBV29-1; TRBD2 matches at 7 bases. The J segment lost 2 bases and the V segment lost 6 bases, leaving 8 bases of the junction unmatched. Per the germline V gene, CDR1 is SQVTM and CDR2 is ANQGSEA. The CDR3 totals 14 residues. CDR3 protein: CSVKPSGYTDTQYF. The CDR3 nucleotides are TGCAGCGTCAAACCTAGCGGATACACAGATACGCAGTATTTT.

This clonotype was observed many times. CDR3 loop: CASSEGFSLLSSSGNTIYF. The CDR3 DNA sequence: TGTGCCAGCAGTGAAGGATTTTCACTTCTCTCTTCCTCTGGAAACACCATATATTTT. This chain connects TRBV6-1 to TRBJ1-3; D remains unclear. Germline CDR1 reads MNHNS; CDR2 reads SASEGT. The V end lost 1 base, the J end lost 0 bases, and 19 bases lay between the germline ends. The CDR3 is 19 amino acids.

This clonotype was seen at least ten times. The rearrangement joins TRBV12-3 or TRBV12-4 to TRBJ1-2; D might be TRBD1 (5 bases). The CDR3 length is 14 residues. V lost 4 bases to trimming and J lost 4 bases, with 13 bases between them. CDR3 amino acids: CASSWSRGVYGYTF. The CDR3 bases are TGTGCCAGCAGTTGGAGCCGGGGGGTCTATGGCTACACCTTC.

This chain joins TRBV29-1 and TRBJ2-6; 13 bases are a match to TRBD2. Germline CDR1 reads SQVTM; CDR2 reads ANQGSEA. The CDR3 extends over 15 amino acids. The V gene end was trimmed by 6 bases and the J gene end by 2 bases; junction bases not matched to a gene: 1. The DNA of the CDR3 is TGCAGCGTAGGGACTAGCGGGGCTGGGGCCAACGTCCTGACTTTC. Amino acids: CSVGTSGAGANVLTF.

V usage is TRBV29-1 and J usage is TRBJ1-2, with D uncertain. Germline V gene sequence: CDR1 SQVTM, CDR2 ANQGSEA. The V end lost 4 bases, the J end lost 7 bases, and 13 bases lay between the germline ends. This CDR3 has 12 residues. CDR3 in DNA: TGCAGCGTTGGACTAGCGGGAGGTGGCTACACCTTC. This codes for CSVGLAGGGYTF.

The chain is built from TRBV25-1 and TRBJ1-4, with 7 nucleotides matching TRBD1. In germline, CDR1 is MGHDK, CDR2 SYGVNS. The junction had 12 bases not matched to a gene; V was cut back by 6 bases and J by 8 bases. The CDR3 loop spans 15 amino acids. This chain's CDR3 is CASSGRSSGQEKLFF. The CDR3 nucleotides read TGTGCCAGCAGCGGAAGGTCTTCGGGACAGGAAAAACTGTTTTTT.

A note on this clonotype: A much larger clone lies one base from this, so it may be a read error. The chain couples TRBV13 to TRBJ1-5; D is ambiguous. The CDR3 runs to 12 residues. Germline-derived CDR1 and CDR2 are PRHDT and FYEKMQ (reference sequence). V lost 4 bases and J 6 bases, leaving 7 bases between the germline ends. In DNA form, the CDR3 reads TGTGCCAGCAGCTACCGATCTCAGCCCCAGCATTTT. Protein: CASSYRSQPQHF.

This clonotype was seen a single time. This CDR3 fails to terminate in the conserved phenylalanine or tryptophan, so it likely reflects a read error. This rearrangement joins TRBV20-1 to TRBJ1-2, with D perhaps matching TRBD1 (5 bases). The CDR3 has 15 residues. Per the germline V gene, CDR1 is DFQATT and CDR2 is SNEGSKA (reference sequence). Trimming cost V 2 bases and J 8 bases, with 21 bases left between them. The CDR3 sequence is CSARTGTSGARGYTL. Here the CDR3 DNA reads TGCAGTGCTAGAACCGGGACTAGCGGGGCCAGGGGCTACACCTTA.

At least ten counts were recorded for this clonotype. The chain couples TRBV6-6 to TRBJ2-7, with TRBD1 matching over 12 bases. The length of the CDR3 is 17 residues. Per the germline V gene, CDR1 is MNHNY and CDR2 is SVGAGI (reference sequence). V lost 2 bases and J lost 1; bases outside the gene matches: 6. This chain's CDR3 is CASSYKLGQGASYEQYF. In nucleotides, the CDR3 is TGTGCCAGCAGTTACAAACTGGGACAGGGGGCTTCCTACGAGCAGTACTTC.

To note about this clonotype: This could be a read error, since a much larger clone is one nucleotide away. The gene calls are TRBV5-6 and TRBJ2-6; perhaps D is TRBD1 or TRBD2 (6 bases each). Deletions cut 4 bases from V and 4 bases from J, with 18 bases between. The V gene's germline CDR1 is SGHDT and CDR2 YYEEEE. This CDR3 spans 17 amino acids. The CDR3 protein is CASSRTGAAPGANVLTF. DNA of the CDR3: TGTGCCAGCAGCCGAACGGGGGCGGCGCCGGGGGCCAACGTCCTGACTTTC.

This clonotype was detected ten times or more. The genes are TRBV7-8 and TRBJ2-7; 14 bases match TRBD2. Germline trimming cut 6 bases from V and 7 bases from J; bases unmatched to any gene: 2. Germline V gene sequence: CDR1 SGHVS, CDR2 FQNEAQ. The CDR3 extends over 13 amino acids. This CDR3 is CASRGLAGAEQYF. In DNA, the CDR3 is TGTGCCAGCAGGGGACTAGCGGGAGCGGAGCAGTACTTC.

This sequence joins TRBV28 and TRBJ2-1; 8 nucleotides line up with TRBD1. The J segment lost 7 bases and the V segment lost 6 bases, leaving 8 bases of the junction unmatched. The germline CDR1 and CDR2 sequences are MDHEN and SYDVKM. This CDR3 comprises 14 residues. The CDR3 is CASSPDRVRNEQFF. The CDR3 DNA reads as TGTGCCAGCAGCCCGGACAGGGTGAGGAATGAGCAGTTCTTC. Full variable domain (remainder filled in from reference TRBV28 and TRBJ2-1): DVKVTQSSRYLVKRTGEKVFLECVQDMDHENMFWYRQDPGLGLRLIYFSYDVKMKEKGDIPEGYSVSREKKERFSLILESASTNQTSMYLCASSPDRVRNEQFFGPGTRLTVL.

In regard to this clonotype: A read error may produce the germline difference seen at one junction end. The chain recombines TRBV3-1 with TRBJ1-1; unclear D gene. The CDR3 spans 13 residues. Germline assignment: CDR1 LGHDT and CDR2 YNNKEL (reference sequence). The CDR3, as DNA: TGTGCCAGCGGCCAAGAAGGACGCACTGAAGCTTTCTTT. Translating gives CASGQEGRTEAFF. Full variable domain (outside the CDR3, taken from reference TRBV3-1 and TRBJ1-1): DTAVSQTPKYLVTQMGNDKSIKCEQNLGHDTMYWYKQDSKKFLKIMFSYNNKELIINETVPNRFSPKSPDKAHLNLHINSLELGDSAVYFCASGQEGRTEAFFGQGTRLTVV.

In DNA, the CDR3 is TGCGCCAGCAGCTTCCATTCCCCCCCCTTATATAATTCACCCCTCCACTTT. Its protein product is CASSFHSPPLYNSPLHF. The chain combines TRBV5-1 with TRBJ1-6; no clear D. This CDR3 has 17 residues. The germline V and J ends were trimmed by 2 bases and 4 bases, with 16 bases remaining between them. Germline values: CDR1 SGHRS, CDR2 YFSETQ.

This chain links TRBV4-1 with TRBJ2-4; possibly TRBD1 for D (5 bases). The germline V and J ends were trimmed by 5 bases and 7 bases, with 15 bases remaining between them. Germline CDR1 and CDR2: MGHRA and YSYEKL. The CDR3 is 14 amino acids. The CDR3 region is CASSDEKGMNIQYF. The CDR3, as DNA: TGCGCCAGCAGCGACGAAAAGGGGATGAACATTCAGTACTTC.

The rearrangement joins TRBV4-1 to TRBJ2-5, with 7 bases identical to TRBD2. Trimming cost V 3 bases and J 5 bases; bases outside gene matches: 9. Germline V gene data show CDR1 as MGHRA and CDR2 as YSYEKL. There are 15 residues in the CDR3. In DNA, the CDR3 is TGCGCCAGCAGCCAGGCGGGGGTAGCGGGCGAGACCCAGTACTTC. Protein product: CASSQAGVAGETQYF.

Details on this clonotype: Germline and junction disagree at one end, which may indicate a read error. V and J are TRBV5-6 and TRBJ2-6; 12 bases agree with TRBD1. The CDR3 totals 17 residues. CDR1 is SGHDT, CDR2 YYEEEE, per germline. CDR3: CASSFGTGGSGANVLAF. In nucleotides, the CDR3 is TGTGCCAGCAGCTTCGGGACAGGGGGCTCTGGGGCCAACGTCCTGGCTTTC.

This clonotype was detected many times. The chain has TRBV6-1 and TRBJ1-2; TRBD1 matches 7 bases. The CDR3 is 15 residues long. The junction had 5 bases not matched to a gene; V was cut back by 0 bases and J by 4 bases. The germline CDR1 and CDR2 sequences are MNHNS and SASEGT. This chain's CDR3 is CASSEATTGSYGYTF. The CDR3 DNA reads TGTGCCAGCAGTGAAGCGACGACAGGGAGCTATGGCTACACCTTC.

The rearrangement links TRBV2 to TRBJ2-7, with D maybe TRBD2 (5 bases). The germline gives CDR1 SNHLY, CDR2 FYNNEI. The V end lost 7 bases, the J end lost 5 bases, and 12 bases lay between the germline ends. The CDR3 has 12 residues. The CDR3 bases are TGTGCCAGCACCCTGGGGAGTAACGAGCAGTACTTC. It is translated as CASTLGSNEQYF.

In the case of this clonotype: No conserved phenylalanine or tryptophan is present at the end of the CDR3, so a read error is the likely explanation. The genes are TRBV6-5 and TRBJ1-1, with D perhaps matching TRBD1 (6 bases). The germline V gene encodes CDR1 MNHEY and CDR2 SVGAGI. Trimming left V 2 bases short and J 1 base short, with 11 bases between. The CDR3 spans 15 residues. The CDR3: CASSYRGHQNTEAFL. CDR3 nucleotide sequence: TGTGCCAGCAGTTACCGGGGACATCAGAACACTGAAGCTTTCCTT.

As regards this clonotype: This may come from a read error, since a much larger clone is one base off. The V and J genes are TRBV6-1 and TRBJ1-3; perhaps TRBD1 as D (6 bases). The CDR3 loop spans 16 amino acids. Trimming cost V 4 bases and J 8 bases, with 21 bases left between them. Germline loops: CDR1 MNHNS, CDR2 SASEGT. CDR3 nucleotides: TGTGCCAGCAGTGCCACCCGGGACACAGCAGGAGACACCATATATTTT. Protein product: CASSATRDTAGDTIYF.

The CDR3 bases are TGTGCCAGCAGCTTAGGCGTTGGGACAGCGCCTACCGAGCAGTACTTC. This gives the protein CASSLGVGTAPTEQYF. The genes are TRBV7-2 and TRBJ2-7, with TRBD1 matching 7 bases. The CDR3 contains 16 residues. The trim removed 1 base at V and 6 bases at J, leaving 12 bases unmatched. Germline V gene data show CDR1 as SGHTA and CDR2 as FQGNSA. The entire variable domain, with the rest obtained from reference TRBV7-2 and TRBJ2-7, is as follows: GAGVSQSPSNKVTEKGKDVELRCDPISGHTALYWYRQSLGQGLEFLIYFQGNSAPDKSGLPSDRFSAERTGGSVSTLTIQRTQQEDSAVYLCASSLGVGTAPTEQYFGPGTRLTVT.

This chain's CDR3 is CASSLVQAYTDTQYF. In DNA, the CDR3 is TGCGCCAGCAGCTTGGTTCAGGCCTACACAGATACGCAGTATTTT. The chain joins TRBV5-1 to TRBJ2-3, with unresolved D. Between the trimmed V and J ends, which lost 0 bases and 2 bases, there was a span of 10 bases. The CDR3 runs 15 residues. The germline V gene encodes CDR1 SGHRS and CDR2 YFSETQ.

This clonotype was observed many times. The CDR3 here is CASSLGVREAPQETQYF. The CDR3 nucleotides read TGCGCCAGCAGCTTGGGTGTGCGAGAGGCGCCTCAAGAGACCCAGTACTTC. V gene TRBV5-1 combines with J gene TRBJ2-5, with D unresolved. Looked up from germline, CDR1 is SGHRS and CDR2 is YFSETQ. The CDR3 totals 17 residues. With 0 bases removed from V and 2 bases from J, the gap between germline ends came to 17 bases.